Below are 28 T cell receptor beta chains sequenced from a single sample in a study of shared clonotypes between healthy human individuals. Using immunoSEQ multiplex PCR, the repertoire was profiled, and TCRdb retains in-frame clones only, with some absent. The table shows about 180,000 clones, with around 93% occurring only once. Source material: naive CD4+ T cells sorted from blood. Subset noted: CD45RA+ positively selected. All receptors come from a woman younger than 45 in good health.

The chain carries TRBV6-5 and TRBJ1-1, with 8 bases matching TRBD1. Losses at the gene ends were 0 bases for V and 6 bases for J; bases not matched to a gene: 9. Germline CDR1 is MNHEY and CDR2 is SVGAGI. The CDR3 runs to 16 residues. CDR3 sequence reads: CASSYSWDRLTAEAFF. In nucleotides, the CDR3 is TGTGCCAGCAGTTACTCGTGGGACAGGCTTACCGCTGAAGCTTTCTTT.

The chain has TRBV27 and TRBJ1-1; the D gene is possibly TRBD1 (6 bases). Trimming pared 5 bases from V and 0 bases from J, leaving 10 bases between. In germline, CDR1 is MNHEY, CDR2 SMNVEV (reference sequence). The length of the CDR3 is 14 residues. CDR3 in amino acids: CASSTGTLNTEAFF. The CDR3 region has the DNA TGTGCCAGCAGTACCGGGACACTGAACACTGAAGCTTTCTTT.

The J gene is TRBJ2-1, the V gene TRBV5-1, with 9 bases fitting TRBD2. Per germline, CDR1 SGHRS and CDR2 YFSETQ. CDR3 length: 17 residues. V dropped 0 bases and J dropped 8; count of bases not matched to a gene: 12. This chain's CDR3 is CASSLGSGSGRVDEQFF. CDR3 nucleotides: TGCGCCAGCAGCTTGGGGTCAGGTAGCGGGAGAGTCGATGAGCAGTTCTTC.

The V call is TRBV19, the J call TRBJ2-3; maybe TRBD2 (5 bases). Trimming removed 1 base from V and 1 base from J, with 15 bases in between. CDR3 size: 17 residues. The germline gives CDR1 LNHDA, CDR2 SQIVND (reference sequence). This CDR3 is CASSIARGQDGTDTQYF. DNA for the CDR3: TGTGCCAGTAGTATAGCCCGAGGGCAAGATGGCACAGATACGCAGTATTTT.

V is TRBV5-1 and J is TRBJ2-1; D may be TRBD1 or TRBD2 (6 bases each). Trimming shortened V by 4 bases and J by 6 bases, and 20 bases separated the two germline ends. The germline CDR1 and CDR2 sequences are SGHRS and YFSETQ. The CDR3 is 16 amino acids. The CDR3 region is CASSRSRGDRPNEQFF. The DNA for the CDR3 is TGCGCCAGCAGCCGATCGAGGGGGGATCGCCCCAATGAGCAGTTCTTC.

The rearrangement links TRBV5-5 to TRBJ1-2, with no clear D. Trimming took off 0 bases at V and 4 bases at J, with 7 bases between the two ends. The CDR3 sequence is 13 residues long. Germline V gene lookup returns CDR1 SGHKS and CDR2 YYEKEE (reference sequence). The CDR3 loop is CASSLARPYGYTF. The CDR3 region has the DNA TGTGCCAGCAGCTTGGCCCGGCCCTATGGCTACACCTTC.

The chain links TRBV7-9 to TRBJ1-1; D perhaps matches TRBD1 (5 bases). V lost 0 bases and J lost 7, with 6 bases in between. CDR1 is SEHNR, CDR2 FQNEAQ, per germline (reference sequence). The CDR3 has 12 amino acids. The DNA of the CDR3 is TGTGCCAGCAGCTTAGCGGGGGTTGAAGCTTTCTTT. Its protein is CASSLAGVEAFF.

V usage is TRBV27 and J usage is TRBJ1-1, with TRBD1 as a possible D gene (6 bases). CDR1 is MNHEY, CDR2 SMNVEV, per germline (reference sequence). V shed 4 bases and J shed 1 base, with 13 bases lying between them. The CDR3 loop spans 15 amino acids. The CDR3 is CASSWGTPWNTEAFF. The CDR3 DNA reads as TGTGCCAGCAGTTGGGGGACACCATGGAACACTGAAGCTTTCTTT.

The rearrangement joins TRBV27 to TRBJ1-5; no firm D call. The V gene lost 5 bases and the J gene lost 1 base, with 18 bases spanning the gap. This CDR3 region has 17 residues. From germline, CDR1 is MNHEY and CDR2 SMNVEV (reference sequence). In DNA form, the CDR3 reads TGTGCCAGCAGTCCCAAGAAAGATGGCTTGAGCAATCAGCCCCAGCATTTT. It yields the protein CASSPKKDGLSNQPQHF.

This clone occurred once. Here the CDR3 DNA reads TGTGCCAGCAGCTTTAGAGGCGGGCGGACAGGGGCTCATCAGCCCCAGCATTTT. Its translation is CASSFRGGRTGAHQPQHF. V usage is TRBV12-1 and J usage is TRBJ1-5; TRBD1, the table's D call, lacks a check against the DNA. TRBV12-1 is designated a pseudogene. The CDR3 has 18 amino acids.

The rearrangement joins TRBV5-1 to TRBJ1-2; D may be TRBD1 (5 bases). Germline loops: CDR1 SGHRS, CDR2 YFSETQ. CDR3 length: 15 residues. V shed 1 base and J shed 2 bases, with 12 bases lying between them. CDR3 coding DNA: TGCGCCAGCAGCTTGTCTCAGGGTAGGAACTATGGCTACACCTTC. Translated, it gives CASSLSQGRNYGYTF.

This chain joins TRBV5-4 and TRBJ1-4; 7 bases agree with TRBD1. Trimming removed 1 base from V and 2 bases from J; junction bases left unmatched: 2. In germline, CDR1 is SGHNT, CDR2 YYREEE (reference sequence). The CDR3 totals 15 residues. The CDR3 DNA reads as TGTGCCAGCAGCTTGAAACAGGGGACTAATGAAAAACTGTTTTTT. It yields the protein CASSLKQGTNEKLFF.

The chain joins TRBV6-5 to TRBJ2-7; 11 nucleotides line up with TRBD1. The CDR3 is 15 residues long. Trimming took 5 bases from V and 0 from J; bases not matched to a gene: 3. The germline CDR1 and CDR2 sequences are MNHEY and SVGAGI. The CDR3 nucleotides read TGTGCCAGCAGTCCGGGGACAGGGGGCTCCTACGAGCAGTACTTC. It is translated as CASSPGTGGSYEQYF.

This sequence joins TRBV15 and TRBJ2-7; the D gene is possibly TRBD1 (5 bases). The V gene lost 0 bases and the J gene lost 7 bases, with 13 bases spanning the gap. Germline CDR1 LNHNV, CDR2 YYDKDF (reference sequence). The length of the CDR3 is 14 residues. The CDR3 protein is CATSRDRAGREQYF. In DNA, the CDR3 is TGTGCCACCAGCAGAGACAGGGCCGGTCGGGAGCAGTACTTC.

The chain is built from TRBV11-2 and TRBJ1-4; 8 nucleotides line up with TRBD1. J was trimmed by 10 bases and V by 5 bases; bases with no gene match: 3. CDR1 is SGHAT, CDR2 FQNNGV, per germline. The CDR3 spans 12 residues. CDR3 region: CASSGTGVKLFF. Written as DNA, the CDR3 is TGTGCCAGCAGCGGGACAGGTGTAAAACTGTTTTTT.

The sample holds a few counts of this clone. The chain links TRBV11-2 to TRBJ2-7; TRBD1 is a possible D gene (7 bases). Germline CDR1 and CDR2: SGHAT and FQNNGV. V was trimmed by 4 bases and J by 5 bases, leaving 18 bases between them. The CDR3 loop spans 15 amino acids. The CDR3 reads CASSSNQGGRDEQYF. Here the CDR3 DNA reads TGTGCCAGCAGCTCCAACCAGGGGGGCCGCGACGAGCAGTACTTC.

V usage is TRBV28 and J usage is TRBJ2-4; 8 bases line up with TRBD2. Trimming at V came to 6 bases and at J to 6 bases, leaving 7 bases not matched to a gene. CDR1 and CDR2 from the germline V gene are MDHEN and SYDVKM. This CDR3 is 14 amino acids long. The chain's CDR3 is CASRSTGTRNIQYF. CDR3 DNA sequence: TGTGCCAGCAGAAGTACCGGGACTAGAAACATTCAGTACTTC.

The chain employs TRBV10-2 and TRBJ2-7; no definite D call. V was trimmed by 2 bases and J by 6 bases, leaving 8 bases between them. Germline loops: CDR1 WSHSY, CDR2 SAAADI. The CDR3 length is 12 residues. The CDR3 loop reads CASSEVGGEQYF. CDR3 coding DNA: TGCGCCAGCAGTGAGGTCGGTGGCGAGCAGTACTTC.

In DNA form, the CDR3 reads TGTGCCAGCAGACCCCCCTTAGGGGCGGGAGAAGAGACCCAGTACTTC. Protein sequence: CASRPPLGAGEETQYF. The rearrangement uses TRBV28 and TRBJ2-5; TRBD2 matches at 7 bases. Losses at the gene ends were 6 bases for V and 3 bases for J; bases not matched to a gene: 13. Per the germline V gene, CDR1 is MDHEN and CDR2 is SYDVKM. CDR3 size: 16 residues.

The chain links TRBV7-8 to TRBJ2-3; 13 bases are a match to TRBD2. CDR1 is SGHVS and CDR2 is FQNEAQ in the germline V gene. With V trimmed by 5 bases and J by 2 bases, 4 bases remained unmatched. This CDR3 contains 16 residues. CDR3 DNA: TGTGCCAGCAGCCTAGGGACTAGCGGGAACACAGATACGCAGTATTTT. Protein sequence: CASSLGTSGNTDTQYF. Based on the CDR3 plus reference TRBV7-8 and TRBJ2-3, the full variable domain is GAGVSQSPRYKVAKRGQDVALRCDPISGHVSLFWYQQALGQGPEFLTYFQNEAQLDKSGLPSDRFFAERPEGSVSTLKIQRTQQEDSAVYLCASSLGTSGNTDTQYFGPGTRLTVL.

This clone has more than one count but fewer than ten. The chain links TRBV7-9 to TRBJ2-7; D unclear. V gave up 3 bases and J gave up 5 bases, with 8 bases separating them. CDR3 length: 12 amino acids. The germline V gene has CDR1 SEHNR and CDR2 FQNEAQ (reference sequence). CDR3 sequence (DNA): TGTGCCAGCAGCTTGGCTGCCCACGAGCAGTACTTC. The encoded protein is CASSLAAHEQYF.

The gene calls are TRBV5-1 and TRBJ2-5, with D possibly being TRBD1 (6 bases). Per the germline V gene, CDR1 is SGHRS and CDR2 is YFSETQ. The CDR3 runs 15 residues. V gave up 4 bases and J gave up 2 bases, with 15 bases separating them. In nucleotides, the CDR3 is TGCGCCAGCAGCATCCAATCGGGACAACAAGAGACCCAGTACTTC. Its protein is CASSIQSGQQETQYF.

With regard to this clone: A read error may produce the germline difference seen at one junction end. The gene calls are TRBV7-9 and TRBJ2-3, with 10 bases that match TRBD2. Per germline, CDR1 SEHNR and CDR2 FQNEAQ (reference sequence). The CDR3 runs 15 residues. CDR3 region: CASRLAGGSTDTQYF. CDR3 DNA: TGTGCCAGCAGATTAGCGGGGGGAAGCACAGATACGCAGTATTTT.

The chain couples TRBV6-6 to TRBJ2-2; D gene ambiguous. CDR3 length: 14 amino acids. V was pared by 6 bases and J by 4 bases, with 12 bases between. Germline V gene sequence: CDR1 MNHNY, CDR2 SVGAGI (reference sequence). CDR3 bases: TGTGCCAGCAGCCCCTCCCCGGTCACCGGGGAGCTGTTTTTT. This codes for CASSPSPVTGELFF.

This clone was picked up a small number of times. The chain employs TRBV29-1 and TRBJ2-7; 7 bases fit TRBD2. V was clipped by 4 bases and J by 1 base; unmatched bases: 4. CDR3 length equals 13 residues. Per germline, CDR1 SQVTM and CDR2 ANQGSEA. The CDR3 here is CSVVRGSSYEQYF. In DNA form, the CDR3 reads TGCAGCGTTGTTCGCGGGAGTTCCTACGAGCAGTACTTC.

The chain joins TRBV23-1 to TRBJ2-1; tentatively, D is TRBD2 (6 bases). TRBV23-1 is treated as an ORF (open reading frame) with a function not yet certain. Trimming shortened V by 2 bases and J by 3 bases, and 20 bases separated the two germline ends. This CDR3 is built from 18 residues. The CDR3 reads CASSQRPCNSGVYNEQFF. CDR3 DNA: TGCGCCAGCAGTCAACGCCCGTGTAATAGCGGAGTCTACAATGAGCAGTTCTTC.

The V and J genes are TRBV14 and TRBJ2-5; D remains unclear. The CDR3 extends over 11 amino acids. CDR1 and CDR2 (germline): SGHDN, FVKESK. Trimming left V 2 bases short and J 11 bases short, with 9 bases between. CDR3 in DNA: TGTGCCAGCAGCCAATGGGCAGAGCAGTACTTC. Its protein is CASSQWAEQYF. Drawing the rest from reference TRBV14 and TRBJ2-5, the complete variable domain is EAGVTQFPSHSVIEKGQTVTLRCDPISGHDNLYWYRRVMGKEIKFLLHFVKESKQDESGMPNNRFLAERTGGTYSTLKVQPAELEDSGVYFCASSQWAEQYFGPGTRLLVL.

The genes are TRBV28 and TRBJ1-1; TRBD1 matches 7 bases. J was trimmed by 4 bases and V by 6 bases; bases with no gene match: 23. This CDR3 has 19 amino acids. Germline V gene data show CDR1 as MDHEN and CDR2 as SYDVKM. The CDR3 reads CASRSRSRDRNFRGTEAFF. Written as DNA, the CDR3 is TGTGCCAGCAGATCTCGAAGCCGGGACAGAAATTTCCGGGGCACTGAAGCTTTCTTT.